This T cell receptor (beta chain) was retrieved from a study of blood T cell repertoires in COVID-19. The overall study: There were acute and convalescent COVID-19 samples, and they came from the United States, Italy and Spain. In each case, the material was cDNA or gDNA derived from T cells, B-cell-depleted T cells, or PBMCs.

Per the original methods: For nucleated cells, counts were estimated from reference gene primer amplification. Sequencing used immunoSEQ multiplex PCR; TCRdb keeps in-frame clones, though not all of them. Clone size and V and J calls were adopted from that table, with D and trimming inferred from the DNA. The data contain approximately 92,000 clones, about three quarters of them singletons. Trimming cost V 4 bases and J 1 base, with 12 bases left between them. The germline V gene encodes CDR1 LGHDT and CDR2 YNNKEL (reference sequence). This CDR3 region has 15 residues. This chain uses TRBV3-1 (or the pseudogene TRBV3-2) with TRBJ2-3; D gene uncertain. The TCR was taken from a man aged 50 or older who had recovered from COVID-19. Sequencing input: peripheral blood. This CDR3 reads CASSPPRSGTDTQYF. Written as DNA, the CDR3 is TGTGCCAGCAGCCCCCCCCGGAGTGGCACAGATACGCAGTATTTT.